This T cell receptor (beta chain) stems from a study of T-cell memory formation after mild COVID-19. Across the whole study: TCR clusters showed largely donor specificity.

Study-wide findings and caveats: Contracting CD4+ clones lay largely in CM and EM, with CD8+ ones residing in EMRA. CD4/CD8 balance held among clones contracting day 15 to 85, and later expanders leaned CD4+.

One entry per CDR3 protein results from TCRdb running MiXCR on the 5' RACE reads. The sample gives more than 200,000 distinct CDR3 sequences, 15% to 20% of which show up once; approximately 3.5% is in the top ten. This clonotype was counted only a few times. What it binds is unknown. What was sequenced was PBMCs or a T cell subset sorted from them (not recorded which). The TCR sequence derives from a man aged 18 to 29 who had mild COVID-19 (a few samples of this study predate the infection). Cell type and time point are not known.

The CDR3 protein is CASSQDTMAGGTIQYF. CDR3 bases: TGTGCCAGCAGCCAAGATACTATGGCAGGGGGCACCATTCAGTACTTC. The J gene is TRBJ2-4, the V gene TRBV4-2; 8 nucleotides align to TRBD1. Germline lookup yields CDR1 LGHNA and CDR2 YNFKEQ. The J segment lost 9 bases and the V segment lost 0 bases, leaving 10 bases of the junction unmatched. CDR3 length: 16 residues.